The source of this T cell receptor beta chain is a study of beta chain features in type 1 diabetes. Study outcomes and limitations: Moderate yet significant TCRB CDR3 shortening was seen in Type 1 diabetes patients in all four CD4+ subsets. It was among patients, rather than healthy donors, that naive, central memory and Treg TCRB repertoires appeared more similar.

The sequenced template was cDNA made from the entire isolated RNA. Using immunoSEQ multiplex PCR, the repertoire was profiled, and TCRdb retains in-frame clones only, with some absent. The table shows 300,000 to 350,000 clones, with approximately 9.9% occurring only once. Each of the CD4+ naive, central memory, regulatory and stem cell-like memory populations was sorted via CD45RO/CCR7/CD25/CD127/CD95/CD27. With regard to this clone: Antigen: not known.

The receptor was derived from a man between 25 and 39 years old with type 1 diabetes. Sequenced: central memory CD4+ T cells from blood.

Here the CDR3 DNA reads TGTGCCATCGCATTTTCCGGTGATAATTCACCCCTCCACTTT. Residues: CAIAFSGDNSPLHF. This rearrangement joins TRBV10-3 to TRBJ1-6; no firm D call. Looked up from germline, CDR1 is ENHRY and CDR2 is SYGVKD. Trimming cost V 8 bases and J 5 bases, with 13 bases left between them. The CDR3 is 14 amino acids.